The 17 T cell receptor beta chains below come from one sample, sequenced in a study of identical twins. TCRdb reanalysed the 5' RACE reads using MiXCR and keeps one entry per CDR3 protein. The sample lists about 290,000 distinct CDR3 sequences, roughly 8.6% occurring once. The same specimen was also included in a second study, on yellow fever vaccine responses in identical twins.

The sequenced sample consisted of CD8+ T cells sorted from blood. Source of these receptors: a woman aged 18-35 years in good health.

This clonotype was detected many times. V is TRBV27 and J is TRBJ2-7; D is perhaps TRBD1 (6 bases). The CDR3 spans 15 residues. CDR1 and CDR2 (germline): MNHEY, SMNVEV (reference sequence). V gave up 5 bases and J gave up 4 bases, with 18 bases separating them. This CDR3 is CASSPDPGQIYEQYF. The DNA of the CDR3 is TGTGCCAGCAGTCCCGACCCGGGACAAATTTACGAGCAGTACTTC.

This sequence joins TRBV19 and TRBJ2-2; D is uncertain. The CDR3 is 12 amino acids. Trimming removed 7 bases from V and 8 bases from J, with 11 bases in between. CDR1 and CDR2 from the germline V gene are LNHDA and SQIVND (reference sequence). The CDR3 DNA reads TGTGCCAGTACGGAATTTTCGGGGGAGCTGTTTTTT. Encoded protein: CASTEFSGELFF.

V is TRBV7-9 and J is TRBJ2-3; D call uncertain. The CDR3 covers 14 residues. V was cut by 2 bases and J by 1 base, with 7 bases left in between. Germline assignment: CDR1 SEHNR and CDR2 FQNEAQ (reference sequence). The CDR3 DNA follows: TGTGCCAGCAGCTTATTCTGGGGCACAGATACGCAGTATTTT. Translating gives CASSLFWGTDTQYF.

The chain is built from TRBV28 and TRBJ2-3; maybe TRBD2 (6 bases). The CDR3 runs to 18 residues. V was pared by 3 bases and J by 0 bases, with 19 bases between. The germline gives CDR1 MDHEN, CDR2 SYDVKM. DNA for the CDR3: TGTGCCAGCAGTTTCGGGGTCTTGCGGGACCCAAGCACAGATACGCAGTATTTT. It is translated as CASSFGVLRDPSTDTQYF.

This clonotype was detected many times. Here the CDR3 reads CASNKDTSTDTQYF. The CDR3 coding sequence is TGTGCCAGCAACAAGGATACTAGCACAGATACGCAGTATTTT. The J gene is TRBJ2-3, the V gene TRBV28, with unresolved D. Trimming left V 7 bases short and J 0 bases short, with 11 bases between. Germline CDR1 is MDHEN and CDR2 is SYDVKM. The CDR3 runs to 14 residues.

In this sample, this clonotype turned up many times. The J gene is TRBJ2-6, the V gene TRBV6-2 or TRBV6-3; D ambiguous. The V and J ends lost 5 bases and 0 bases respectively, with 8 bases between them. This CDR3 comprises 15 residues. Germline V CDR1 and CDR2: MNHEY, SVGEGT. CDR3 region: CASSADNSGANVLTF. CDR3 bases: TGTGCCAGCAGTGCCGACAACTCTGGGGCCAACGTCCTGACTTTC.

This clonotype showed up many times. The CDR3 nucleotides are TGCAGTGCTAGGCTCTCCTCCTACAATGAGCAGTTCTTC. It codes for CSARLSSYNEQFF. The V and J genes are TRBV20-1 and TRBJ2-1, with D unresolved. Trimming removed 3 bases from V and 0 bases from J, with 6 bases in between. Germline-derived CDR1 and CDR2 are DFQATT and SNEGSKA (reference sequence). The CDR3 is 13 amino acids.

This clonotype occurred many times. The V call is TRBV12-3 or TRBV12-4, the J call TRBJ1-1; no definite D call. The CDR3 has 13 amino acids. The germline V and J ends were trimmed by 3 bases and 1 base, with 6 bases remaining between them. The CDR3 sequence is CASSFYGNTEAFF. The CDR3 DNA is TGTGCCAGCAGTTTTTATGGGAACACTGAAGCTTTCTTT.

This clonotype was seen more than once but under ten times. In DNA, the CDR3 is TGCAGTGCTAGAGATAGGGGTGAAGGGGATGGATCACCCCTCCACTTT. As protein: CSARDRGEGDGSPLHF. This chain connects TRBV20-1 to TRBJ1-6; D is perhaps TRBD1 (5 bases). The CDR3 has 16 residues. Germline V gene data show CDR1 as DFQATT and CDR2 as SNEGSKA (reference sequence). V shed 0 bases and J shed 10 bases, with 19 bases lying between them.

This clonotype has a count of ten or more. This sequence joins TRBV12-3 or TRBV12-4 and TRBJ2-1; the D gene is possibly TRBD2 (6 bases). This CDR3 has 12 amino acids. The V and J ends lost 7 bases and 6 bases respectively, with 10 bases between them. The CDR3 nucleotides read TGTGCCAGCACCCGACTAGTCAATGAGCAGTTCTTC. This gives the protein CASTRLVNEQFF.

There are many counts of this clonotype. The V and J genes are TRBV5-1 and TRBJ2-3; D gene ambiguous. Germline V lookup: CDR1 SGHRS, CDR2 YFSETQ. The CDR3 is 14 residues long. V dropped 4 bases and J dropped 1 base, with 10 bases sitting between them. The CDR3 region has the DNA TGCGCCAGCAGCCCACTCAGTGGCACAGATACGCAGTATTTT. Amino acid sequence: CASSPLSGTDTQYF.

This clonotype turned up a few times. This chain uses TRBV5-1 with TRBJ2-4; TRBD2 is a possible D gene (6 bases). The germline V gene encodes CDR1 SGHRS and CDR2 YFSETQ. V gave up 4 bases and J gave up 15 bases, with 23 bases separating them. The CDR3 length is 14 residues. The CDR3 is CASSATGAGIPGYF. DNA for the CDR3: TGCGCCAGCAGCGCAACGGGCGCGGGGATTCCTGGGTACTTC.

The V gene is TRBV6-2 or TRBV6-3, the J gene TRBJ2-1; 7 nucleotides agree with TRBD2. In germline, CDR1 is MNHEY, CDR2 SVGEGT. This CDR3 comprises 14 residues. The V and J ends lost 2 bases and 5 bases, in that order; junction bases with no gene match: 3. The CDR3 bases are TGTGCCAGCAGTTACAACGCGGGGGACAATGAGCAGTTCTTC. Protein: CASSYNAGDNEQFF.

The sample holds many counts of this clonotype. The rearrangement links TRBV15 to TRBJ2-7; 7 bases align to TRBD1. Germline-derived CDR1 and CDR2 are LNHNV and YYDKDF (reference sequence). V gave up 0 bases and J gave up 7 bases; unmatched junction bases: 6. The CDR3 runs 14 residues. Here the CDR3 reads CATSREQGPIEQYF. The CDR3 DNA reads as TGTGCCACCAGCAGAGAACAGGGGCCCATAGAGCAGTACTTC.

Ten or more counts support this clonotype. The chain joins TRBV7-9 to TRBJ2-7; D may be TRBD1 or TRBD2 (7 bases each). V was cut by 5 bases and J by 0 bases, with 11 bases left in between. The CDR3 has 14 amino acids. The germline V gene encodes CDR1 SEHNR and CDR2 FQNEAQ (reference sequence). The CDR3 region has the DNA TGTGCCAGCAGCCAGCGGGACAGCTCCTACGAGCAGTACTTC. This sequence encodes CASSQRDSSYEQYF.

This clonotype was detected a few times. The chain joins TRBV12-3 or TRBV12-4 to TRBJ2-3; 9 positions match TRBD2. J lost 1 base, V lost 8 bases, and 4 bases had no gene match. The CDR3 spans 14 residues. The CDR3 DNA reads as TGTGCCAGCTACCTAGCGGGGCGCACAGATACGCAGTATTTT. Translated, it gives CASYLAGRTDTQYF.

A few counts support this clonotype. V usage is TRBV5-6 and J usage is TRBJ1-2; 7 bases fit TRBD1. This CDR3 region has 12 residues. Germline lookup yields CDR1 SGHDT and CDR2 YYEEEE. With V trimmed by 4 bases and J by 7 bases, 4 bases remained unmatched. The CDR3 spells CASSQDRAGYTF. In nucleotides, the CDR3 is TGTGCCAGCAGCCAAGACAGGGCTGGCTACACCTTC.